This T cell receptor beta chain was observed in a study of cytomegalovirus exposure and HLA in healthy donors. Comment on this clone: Its target is unknown.

Primers for the PCR totalled 60 Vbeta and 13 Jbeta. Generated by immunoSEQ multiplex PCR, the TCRdb table keeps only in-frame clones and is missing some. The sample carries about 210,000 clones, around 88% recorded once. Study findings and constraints: Earlier analysis yielded a pattern in which most TCR beta V segments were productive about 87% or about 30% of the time.

Looked up from germline, CDR1 is MNHEY and CDR2 is SVGAGI. CDR3 size: 14 residues. The V end was cut by 1 base, the J end by 6 bases, with 9 bases between. The chain is built from TRBV6-5 and TRBJ1-4; D ambiguous. The TCR comes from a man aged 35-49 years in good health and CMV-seropositive. The specimen sequenced was PBMCs. The CDR3 DNA reads TGTGCCAGCAGTTACTACGAGGGATATGAAAAACTGTTTTTT. Amino acids: CASSYYEGYEKLFF.